This TCR beta chain was captured in a study of blood T cell repertoires in COVID-19. Study-level information: Samples came from the United States, Italy and Spain, spanning acute and convalescent COVID-19. Sources were T cells, B-cell-depleted T cells, or PBMCs; the material itself was cDNA or gDNA.

Germline CDR1 SGHDT, CDR2 YYEEEE. V lost 1 base and J 5 bases, leaving 15 bases between the germline ends. The length of the CDR3 is 15 residues. In the original workflow: Estimation of nucleated cell counts was performed using reference gene primer amplification. Measured with immunoSEQ multiplex PCR; TCRdb has only the in-frame clones, and not every one. The DNA gave D and trimming, while V, J and clone size come from that table. The sample includes 120,000 or so clones, about 80% of them seen just once. Sequencing was performed on peripheral blood. The chain combines TRBV5-6 with TRBJ1-2; TRBD1 might be the D (5 bases). This clonotype was sampled from a human donor in a cohort sampled during active COVID-19. The CDR3 region has the DNA TGTGCCAGCAGCTTGCACCCCTCGGGACTTTATGGCTACACCTTC. Encoded protein: CASSLHPSGLYGYTF.